One sample yielded the 18 T cell receptor beta chains listed below, sequenced in a study of control samples from healthy donors and cancer patients. The method was immunoSEQ multiplex PCR; TCRdb's version includes in-frame clones alone and lacks a portion of them. The data contain roughly 86,000 clones, 91% of them singletons. The specimen was blood. Every receptor here comes from a man aged 25-45 years in good health.

CDR3 loop: CASSGGARGLAKEKLFF. Written as DNA, the CDR3 is TGCGCCAGCAGTGGAGGAGCCAGGGGGCTCGCAAAGGAAAAACTGTTTTTT. The gene calls are TRBV10-2 and TRBJ1-4, with 8 nucleotides matching TRBD1. Trimming took 4 bases from V and 8 from J; bases not matched to a gene: 15. CDR1 is WSHSY, CDR2 SAAADI, per germline. The length of the CDR3 is 17 residues.

This clone was counted a single time. The CDR3 sequence is CASSPPGQGFYGYTF. The CDR3 DNA sequence: TGTGCCAGCAGTCCACCGGGACAGGGTTTCTATGGCTACACCTTC. The genes are TRBV28 and TRBJ1-2; 9 bases match TRBD1. The germline CDR1 and CDR2 sequences are MDHEN and SYDVKM. V trimming: 5 bases; J trimming: 4 bases; junction bases outside the gene matches: 8. This CDR3 is built from 15 residues.

The chain joins TRBV28 to TRBJ1-2, with D unresolved. Deletions cut 3 bases from V and 3 bases from J, with 14 bases between. The CDR3 length is 15 residues. The V gene's germline CDR1 is MDHEN and CDR2 SYDVKM. The CDR3 loop reads CASSFSAPGDYGYTF. CDR3 sequence (DNA): TGTGCCAGCAGTTTCTCCGCTCCTGGCGACTATGGCTACACCTTC.

This chain links TRBV5-6 with TRBJ2-2, with 9 bases aligning to TRBD2. Germline trimming cut 0 bases from V and 4 bases from J; bases unmatched to any gene: 1. The CDR3 is 15 residues long. Germline-derived CDR1 and CDR2 are SGHDT and YYEEEE. CDR3: CASSLGLAATGELFF. The CDR3 nucleotides read TGTGCCAGCAGCTTGGGACTAGCGGCCACCGGGGAGCTGTTTTTT.

V gene TRBV19 combines with J gene TRBJ1-5; 7 bases agree with TRBD1. The V segment lost 4 bases and the J segment 0 bases; nucleotides outside the gene matches: 6. This CDR3 has 16 residues. CDR1 and CDR2 from the germline V gene are LNHDA and SQIVND (reference sequence). The CDR3 DNA reads as TGTGCCAGTAGTACTAGACAGGGAGTTAGCAATCAGCCCCAGCATTTT. Protein: CASSTRQGVSNQPQHF.

This sequence joins TRBV6-6 and TRBJ1-1; TRBD1 matches 8 bases. Germline CDR1 reads MNHNY; CDR2 reads SVGAGI (reference sequence). This CDR3 is built from 15 residues. With 4 bases clipped from V and 4 bases from J, the junction kept 8 bases outside the gene matches. CDR3 in amino acids: CASSFEGQGATEAFF. The CDR3 DNA reads as TGTGCCAGCAGTTTTGAGGGGCAGGGGGCCACTGAAGCTTTCTTT.

The rearrangement links TRBV14 to TRBJ2-7; D remains ambiguous. The length of the CDR3 is 14 residues. V lost 0 bases to trimming and J lost 3 bases, with 9 bases between them. Germline values: CDR1 SGHDN, CDR2 FVKESK. The CDR3: CASSQDDSYYEQYF. CDR3 nucleotides: TGTGCCAGCAGCCAAGATGACTCCTACTACGAGCAGTACTTC.

The chain employs TRBV19 and TRBJ1-5; 9 bases are a match to TRBD1. The CDR3 contains 16 residues. CDR1 and CDR2 (germline): LNHDA, SQIVND (reference sequence). Trimming at V came to 3 bases and at J to 4 bases, leaving 7 bases not matched to a gene. The DNA of the CDR3 is TGTGCCAGTAGTATCACGACAGGGGGAGGGAATCAGCCCCAGCATTTT. It yields the protein CASSITTGGGNQPQHF.

This chain links TRBV7-3 with TRBJ2-1; 7 bases fit TRBD1. Trimming at V came to 5 bases and at J to 2 bases, leaving 6 bases not matched to a gene. The CDR3 contains 15 residues. Germline V gives CDR1 SGHTA, CDR2 FQGTGA. Written as DNA, the CDR3 is TGTGCCAGCAGCGGCGGGCAGGGGGCCTACAATGAGCAGTTCTTC. Amino acid sequence: CASSGGQGAYNEQFF.

This sequence joins TRBV5-1 and TRBJ1-2, with no clear D. Germline lookup yields CDR1 SGHRS and CDR2 YFSETQ. Trimming took off 7 bases at V and 3 bases at J, with 22 bases between the two ends. The CDR3 loop spans 16 amino acids. DNA for the CDR3: TGCGCCAGCGCGAAGGGAAGCGGCAGCCGGGACTATGGCTACACCTTC. It translates to CASAKGSGSRDYGYTF.

J is TRBJ1-5 and V is TRBV28; D may be TRBD1 (5 bases). The V gene's germline CDR1 is MDHEN and CDR2 SYDVKM. V was shortened by 4 bases and J by 11 bases, with 15 bases between the two germline ends. The CDR3 sequence is 13 residues long. Here the CDR3 reads CASSSPGPTAQHF. The DNA of the CDR3 is TGTGCCAGCAGTTCCCCGGGGCCCACGGCCCAGCATTTT. Filled out from reference TRBV28 and TRBJ1-5, the complete variable domain reads DVKVTQSSRYLVKRTGEKVFLECVQDMDHENMFWYRQDPGLGLRLIYFSYDVKMKEKGDIPEGYSVSREKKERFSLILESASTNQTSMYLCASSSPGPTAQHFGDGTRLSIL.

This chain links TRBV29-1 with TRBJ1-2; TRBD1 matches 10 bases. CDR3 length: 15 amino acids. Unmatched junction bases numbered 5, after V lost 0 bases and J lost 4 bases. The germline V gene has CDR1 SQVTM and CDR2 ANQGSEA. The CDR3 nucleotides read TGCAGCGTTGAAGAGGACAGGGGGAAGATCTATGGCTACACCTTC. This translates into CSVEEDRGKIYGYTF.

This clone is a singleton in its sample. The V call is TRBV2, the J call TRBJ1-2, with 12 bases aligning to TRBD1. V shed 10 bases and J 8 bases; nucleotides not matched to a gene: 5. The CDR3 runs 12 residues. Germline V lookup: CDR1 SNHLY, CDR2 FYNNEI. The CDR3 sequence is CAKGQGARGYTF. As DNA, the CDR3 is TGTGCCAAGGGACAGGGGGCCAGAGGCTACACCTTC.

The chain recombines TRBV5-1 with TRBJ1-5; no definite D call. The ends were cut back, 0 bases at V and 3 bases at J, with 10 bases in the middle. The CDR3 is made up of 15 amino acids. CDR1 SGHRS and CDR2 YFSETQ come from the germline V gene. CDR3 sequence: CASSLGGEVNQPQHF. As DNA, the CDR3 is TGCGCCAGCAGCTTGGGCGGGGAGGTCAATCAGCCCCAGCATTTT.

The chain joins TRBV20-1 to TRBJ1-5; D is undetermined. V lost 6 bases and J 0 bases, leaving 12 bases between the germline ends. The CDR3 covers 14 residues. The V gene's germline CDR1 is DFQATT and CDR2 SNEGSKA (reference sequence). This chain's CDR3 is CSASEMSSNQPQHF. CDR3 bases: TGCAGTGCGAGTGAGATGAGTAGCAATCAGCCCCAGCATTTT.

The chain recombines TRBV25-1 with TRBJ2-7; D gene uncertain. V was trimmed by 4 bases and J by 5 bases, leaving 18 bases between them. The CDR3 is 15 residues long. Germline V gives CDR1 MGHDK, CDR2 SYGVNS. The CDR3 reads CASSAPLPRTNEQYF. The CDR3 DNA follows: TGTGCCAGCAGTGCCCCTCTCCCAAGGACCAACGAGCAGTACTTC.

This chain uses TRBV25-1 with TRBJ2-5; 9 bases agree with TRBD2. The CDR3 extends over 15 amino acids. The V gene's germline CDR1 is MGHDK and CDR2 SYGVNS. J was trimmed by 4 bases and V by 3 bases; bases with no gene match: 6. The CDR3 DNA follows: TGTGCCAGCAGTGACCCGGGACTAGCTTCAGAGACCCAGTACTTC. This gives the protein CASSDPGLASETQYF.

V is TRBV11-2 and J is TRBJ2-3; D gene uncertain. V dropped 2 bases and J dropped 2 bases, with 8 bases sitting between them. CDR3 length: 14 amino acids. The germline gives CDR1 SGHAT, CDR2 FQNNGV. CDR3 DNA: TGTGCCAGCAGCTTAAGACTCACCACAGATACGCAGTATTTT. Amino acid sequence: CASSLRLTTDTQYF.